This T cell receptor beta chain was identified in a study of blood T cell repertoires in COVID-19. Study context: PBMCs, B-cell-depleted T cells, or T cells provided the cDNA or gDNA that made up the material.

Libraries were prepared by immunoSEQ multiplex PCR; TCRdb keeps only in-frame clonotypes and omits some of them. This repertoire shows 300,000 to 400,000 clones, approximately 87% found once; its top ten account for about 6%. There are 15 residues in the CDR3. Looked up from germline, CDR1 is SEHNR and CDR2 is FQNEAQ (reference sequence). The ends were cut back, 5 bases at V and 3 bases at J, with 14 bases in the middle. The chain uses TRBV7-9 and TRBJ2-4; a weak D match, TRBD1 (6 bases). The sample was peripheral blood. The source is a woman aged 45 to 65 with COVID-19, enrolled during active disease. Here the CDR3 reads CASSIPHRDKNIQYF. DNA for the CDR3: TGTGCCAGCAGCATACCCCACAGGGACAAAAACATTCAGTACTTC.